This TCR beta chain was sequenced in a study of cytomegalovirus exposure and HLA in healthy donors. Germline CDR1 and CDR2: SGHRS and YFSETQ. The CDR3 runs to 15 residues. V shed 3 bases, J shed 2 bases, and the junction held 3 bases outside the gene matches. Here immunoSEQ multiplex PCR was the method, and the copy in TCRdb shows in-frame clones only, minus some. This table holds about 160,000 clones, 95% to 97% found once. The V call is TRBV5-1, the J call TRBJ2-3, with TRBD2 matching 10 bases. The clonotype was recovered from a woman between 18 and 29 years old in good health and CMV-seronegative. The sample comprised PBMCs. The CDR3 coding sequence is TGCGCCAGCAGCTCCGGGACTAGCGACACAGATACGCAGTATTTT. It is translated as CASSSGTSDTDTQYF.